This entry is about one T cell receptor (beta chain). Data came from immunoSEQ multiplex PCR; TCRdb stores just in-frame clones and leaves some out. This repertoire shows 25,000 to 30,000 clones, 81% found once; its top ten account for over 1%. Treatment meaning: preoperative locoregional IRX-2 cytokine immunotherapy. Patients received preoperative, locoregional IRX-2 cytokine immunotherapy in a phase Ib study. These data come from a study of preoperative IRX-2 immunotherapy in early breast cancer. CDR3 length: 17 residues. This receptor was taken from a human donor with breast cancer. The chain couples TRBV7-5 to TRBJ2-2; TRBD2, the table's D call, lacks a check against the DNA. TRBV7-5 is reported as a pseudogene. The sequencing here drew on lymph node tissue, taken after IRX-2 immunotherapy. CDR3 in amino acids: CASSPAGRGSHTGELFF. The CDR3 nucleotides read TGTGCCAGCAGCCCGGCGGGGCGGGGGTCCCACACCGGGGAGCTGTTTTTT.